The 18 T cell receptor beta chains presented below share a single source sample, sequenced in a study of shared clonotypes between healthy human individuals. Only in-frame clones appear in the TCRdb table, and some are missing; sequencing was by immunoSEQ multiplex PCR. The sample yields roughly 1.5 million clones, approximately 98% seen once. Sequenced input: naive CD4+ T cells sorted from blood. The subset is: CD45RA+ positively selected. The receptors derive from a man aged 30-40 years in good health.

The chain employs TRBV5-4 and TRBJ2-2, with 7 nucleotides matching TRBD1. V lost 1 base, J lost 3 bases, and 3 bases stayed unmatched. The CDR3 spans 15 residues. Germline V gene sequence: CDR1 SGHNT, CDR2 YYREEE (reference sequence). The DNA for the CDR3 is TGTGCCAGCAGCTTGAAGGGGGCGGACACCGGGGAGCTGTTTTTT. Protein: CASSLKGADTGELFF.

The chain is built from TRBV9 and TRBJ2-3; TRBD2 matches at 10 bases. There are 15 residues in the CDR3. The V and J ends lost 4 bases and 3 bases, in that order; junction bases with no gene match: 5. CDR1 SGDLS and CDR2 YYNGEE come from the germline V gene. The CDR3 DNA reads as TGTGCCAGCAGCACGCGGACTAGCGGTACAGATACGCAGTATTTT. Residues: CASSTRTSGTDTQYF.

The chain is built from TRBV19 and TRBJ2-2; D remains ambiguous. The germline gives CDR1 LNHDA, CDR2 SQIVND (reference sequence). V gave up 5 bases and J gave up 0 bases, with 4 bases separating them. The CDR3 loop spans 13 amino acids. This CDR3 reads CASSPTNTGELFF. CDR3 coding DNA: TGTGCCAGTAGTCCCACGAACACCGGGGAGCTGTTTTTT.

This clone has just one count. CDR3 protein: CASSDGPGASEQFF. CDR3 nucleotide sequence: TGTGCCAGCAGTGATGGCCCAGGAGCTAGCGAGCAGTTCTTC. This chain joins TRBV6-1 and TRBJ2-1, with D possibly matching TRBD2 (5 bases). Trimming stripped 3 bases from V and 10 bases from J, with 16 bases between. CDR1 and CDR2 (germline): MNHNS, SASEGT. The length of the CDR3 is 14 residues.

The V gene is TRBV6-6, the J gene TRBJ2-3, with 15 bases identical to TRBD2. V lost 5 bases and J lost 5; bases outside the gene matches: 5. CDR1 is MNHNY, CDR2 SVGAGI, per germline (reference sequence). The CDR3 contains 16 residues. The DNA for the CDR3 is TGTGCCAGCAGTACCGGACTAGCGGGAGGGTTAGATACGCAGTATTTT. Its translation: CASSTGLAGGLDTQYF.

This clone was seen more than once but under ten times. In the same sample, other DNA sequences code for this CDR3. The gene calls are TRBV5-1 and TRBJ2-1, with 13 bases identical to TRBD2. Losses at the gene ends were 3 bases for V and 8 bases for J; bases not matched to a gene: 5. Germline loops: CDR1 SGHRS, CDR2 YFSETQ. The CDR3 has 15 residues. The CDR3 loop is CASSSGLAGAHEQFF. CDR3 in DNA: TGCGCCAGCAGCTCCGGACTAGCGGGAGCCCATGAGCAGTTCTTC.

This rearrangement joins TRBV4-3 to TRBJ2-7; D is undetermined. This CDR3 contains 14 residues. Germline V gene lookup returns CDR1 LGHNA and CDR2 YSLEER. The V gene lost 0 bases and the J gene lost 6 bases, with 12 bases spanning the gap. The CDR3 region is CASSQDRPLGEQYF. CDR3 DNA sequence: TGCGCCAGCAGCCAAGATCGGCCGCTCGGCGAGCAGTACTTC.

This clone was counted once. Other DNA sequences in this sample translate to the same CDR3. This chain connects TRBV30 to TRBJ2-7, with no clear D. The CDR3 covers 12 residues. CDR1 GTSNPN and CDR2 SVGIG come from the germline V gene (reference sequence). V was cut by 1 base and J by 3 bases, with 7 bases left in between. In nucleotides, the CDR3 is TGTGCCTGGAGTGCAGGTAGCTACGAGCAGTACTTC. Protein product: CAWSAGSYEQYF.

The rearrangement joins TRBV6-5 to TRBJ2-1, with 7 bases aligning to TRBD2. The length of the CDR3 is 12 residues. Trimming removed 8 bases from V and 9 bases from J; junction bases left unmatched: 7. Per germline, CDR1 MNHEY and CDR2 SVGAGI. The CDR3 region is CASGRGFGEQFF. The CDR3 DNA is TGTGCCAGCGGGAGGGGTTTCGGTGAGCAGTTCTTC.

The chain combines TRBV18 with TRBJ2-7; D not resolved. This CDR3 is 13 amino acids long. The germline V gene encodes CDR1 KGHSH and CDR2 LQKENI. V gave up 0 bases and J gave up 2 bases, with 5 bases separating them. The CDR3 protein is CASSPPSTYEQYF. The CDR3, as DNA: TGTGCCAGCTCACCACCGTCTACCTACGAGCAGTACTTC.

The V call is TRBV10-2, the J call TRBJ1-2; the D gene is possibly TRBD1 (5 bases). CDR1 and CDR2 from the germline V gene are WSHSY and SAAADI. CDR3 size: 13 residues. V lost 5 bases and J 5 bases, leaving 12 bases between the germline ends. DNA of the CDR3: TGCGCCAGCAGTCGAGGGGAGCGTTATGGCTACACCTTC. Encoded protein: CASSRGERYGYTF.

This clone was counted once. The chain links TRBV5-1 to TRBJ2-7; tentatively, D is TRBD2 (6 bases). Germline-derived CDR1 and CDR2 are SGHRS and YFSETQ. Deletions cut 4 bases from V and 3 bases from J, with 17 bases between. The CDR3 spans 15 residues. The DNA for the CDR3 is TGCGCCAGCAGCCCGAATCCGGGACTGGACTACGAGCAGTACTTC. Protein: CASSPNPGLDYEQYF.

The chain is built from TRBV5-1 and TRBJ2-2, with 11 bases fitting TRBD1. CDR3 length equals 16 residues. CDR1 is SGHRS, CDR2 YFSETQ, per germline. V gave up 6 bases and J gave up 4 bases; unmatched junction bases: 8. CDR3 sequence: CASTASGTGGTGELFF. CDR3 nucleotide sequence: TGCGCCAGCACCGCGTCCGGGACAGGGGGCACCGGGGAGCTGTTTTTT.

The J gene is TRBJ1-5, the V gene TRBV19; 7 bases align to TRBD1. The V and J ends lost 3 bases and 3 bases, in that order; junction bases with no gene match: 5. The length of the CDR3 is 15 residues. Germline V gene lookup returns CDR1 LNHDA and CDR2 SQIVND (reference sequence). The CDR3 DNA sequence: TGTGCCAGTAGTATTCAGGGACAGAACAATCAGCCCCAGCATTTT. Its translation: CASSIQGQNNQPQHF.

CDR3 in DNA: TGTGCCAGCAGCTCCACTAGCGGGAGGGTGAAAACAGATACGCAGTATTTT. Protein: CASSSTSGRVKTDTQYF. This chain connects TRBV9 to TRBJ2-3, with 13 bases fitting TRBD2. The CDR3 consists of 17 residues. Trimming took 4 bases from V and 3 from J; bases not matched to a gene: 8. Germline V lookup: CDR1 SGDLS, CDR2 YYNGEE.

This clone showed up just once. The chain uses TRBV10-3 and TRBJ1-5; no definite D call. V was clipped by 10 bases and J by 6 bases, with 10 bases between them. The CDR3 length is 11 residues. CDR1 and CDR2 (germline): ENHRY, SYGVKD. This CDR3 reads CATPPGQPQHF. In DNA, the CDR3 is TGTGCCACCCCTCCTGGTCAGCCCCAGCATTTT.

The chain couples TRBV25-1 to TRBJ2-7; 11 bases are shared with TRBD2. CDR1 MGHDK and CDR2 SYGVNS come from the germline V gene. V dropped 11 bases and J dropped 2; count of bases not matched to a gene: 17. The CDR3 runs to 17 residues. DNA of the CDR3: TGTGCCGTACCGGGACAGTGCCTAGCGGGAGGCACCTACGAGCAGTACTTC. Translated, it gives CAVPGQCLAGGTYEQYF.

The gene calls are TRBV30 and TRBJ1-1; no definite D call. CDR1 and CDR2 (germline): GTSNPN, SVGIG (reference sequence). This CDR3 is built from 12 residues. Trimming cost V 4 bases and J 10 bases, with 16 bases left between them. In nucleotides, the CDR3 is TGTGCCTGGACCATGAGTCCAGGCCCAGCTTTCTTT. Protein sequence: CAWTMSPGPAFF.